The present TCR beta chain was sequenced within a study of Graves' ophthalmopathy and Graves' hyperthyroidism. This clonotype was observed at least ten times. The authors amplified TCR beta CDR3 regions, and they did so from RNA transcripts for repertoire sequencing. The library came from an HTBI-primed first-round RT-PCR and a second-round multiplex PCR. TCRdb re-called the multiplex PCR reads through MiXCR, storing one row per CDR3 protein. The sample carries about 400,000 distinct CDR3 sequences, around 17% recorded once. V was pared by 4 bases and J by 0 bases, with 16 bases between. The germline gives CDR1 SNHLY, CDR2 FYNNEI. This CDR3 region has 16 residues.

This chain joins TRBV2 and TRBJ2-7, with TRBD1 as a possible D gene (5 bases). The TCR sequence derives from a woman aged 18-29 years with Graves' ophthalmopathy. Sample: peripheral blood. In nucleotides, the CDR3 is TGTGCCAGCAGTGGCGGCAGGGTTAACCCCTCCTACGAGCAGTACTTC. Translation gives CASSGGRVNPSYEQYF.